Below, 32 T cell receptor beta chains from the same sample are listed, as sequenced in a study of cytomegalovirus exposure and HLA in healthy donors. The study ran its PCR with 60 Vbeta and 13 Jbeta primers. Clones were read by immunoSEQ multiplex PCR, and TCRdb kept only the in-frame ones, dropping some. The data contain about 150,000 clones, around four fifths of them seen just once; the ten biggest clones take up more than 1%. The sequenced sample consisted of PBMCs. The source is a boy aged 2-9 years in good health and CMV-seronegative.

The rearrangement links TRBV18 to TRBJ2-5; 9 bases are shared with TRBD2. The V gene end was trimmed by 3 bases and the J gene end by 1 base; junction bases not matched to a gene: 3. This CDR3 has 15 residues. Germline lookup yields CDR1 KGHSH and CDR2 LQKENI. As DNA, the CDR3 is TGTGCCAGCTCACCTAGCGGGGGTATCCAAGAGACCCAGTACTTC. Amino acid sequence: CASSPSGGIQETQYF.

This chain links TRBV30 with TRBJ2-6; weak D call: TRBD2 (5 bases). The ends were cut back, 4 bases at V and 2 bases at J, with 6 bases in the middle. This CDR3 is built from 13 residues. Germline CDR1 GTSNPN, CDR2 SVGIG (reference sequence). The CDR3 DNA sequence: TGTGCCTGGAAGGAGGCTGGGGCCAACGTCCTGACTTTC. Its translation: CAWKEAGANVLTF. Full variable domain (missing parts from reference TRBV30 and TRBJ2-6): SQTIHQWPATLVQPVGSPLSLECTVEGTSNPNLYWYRQAAGRGLQLLFYSVGIGQISSEVPQNLSASRPQDRQFILSSKKLLLSDSGFYLCAWKEAGANVLTFGAGSRLTVL.

This chain uses TRBV5-6 with TRBJ1-2, with a possible D match to TRBD1 (5 bases). CDR1 is SGHDT, CDR2 YYEEEE, per germline. The CDR3 has 14 residues. V gave up 0 bases and J gave up 3 bases, with 9 bases separating them. The CDR3 spells CASSLGDSHYGYTF. The CDR3 coding sequence is TGTGCCAGCAGCTTGGGAGACAGCCACTATGGCTACACCTTC.

CDR3 sequence: CAISESLGQGALDTEAFF. The CDR3 nucleotides read TGTGCCATCAGTGAGTCCTTGGGACAGGGGGCGTTGGACACTGAAGCTTTCTTT. The chain employs TRBV10-3 and TRBJ1-1, with 12 bases matching TRBD1. The CDR3 extends over 18 amino acids. Looked up from germline, CDR1 is ENHRY and CDR2 is SYGVKD. The junction had 8 bases not matched to a gene; V was cut back by 0 bases and J by 3 bases.

This sequence joins TRBV23-1 and TRBJ1-2, with 7 bases lining up with TRBD1. TRBV23-1 belongs to the ORF category, with a function that is uncertain. V trimming: 4 bases; J trimming: 5 bases; junction bases outside the gene matches: 22. This CDR3 spans 19 amino acids. For the CDR3, the DNA is TGCGCCAGCAGTCGAGCCCAGAGGACAGGCCCGAACTTGGGGTATGGCTACACCTTC. It translates to CASSRAQRTGPNLGYGYTF.

The V call is TRBV5-4, the J call TRBJ2-2, with 8 bases fitting TRBD1. V gave up 3 bases and J gave up 8 bases; unmatched junction bases: 6. Germline V lookup: CDR1 SGHNT, CDR2 YYREEE (reference sequence). This CDR3 contains 14 residues. For the CDR3, the DNA is TGTGCCAGCAGCTCACCAGGGGGCAGTGGGGAGCTGTTTTTT. Protein sequence: CASSSPGGSGELFF.

The chain is built from TRBV5-4 and TRBJ2-1, with TRBD1 matching 11 bases. The germline CDR1 and CDR2 sequences are SGHNT and YYREEE (reference sequence). This CDR3 has 15 amino acids. Germline trimming cut 3 bases from V and 7 bases from J; bases unmatched to any gene: 6. The CDR3, as DNA: TGTGCCAGCAGCTACGGACAGGGGGCCGGGAATGAGCAGTTCTTC. This codes for CASSYGQGAGNEQFF.

This sequence joins TRBV5-1 and TRBJ2-7; 7 bases are a match to TRBD1. Germline V gene sequence: CDR1 SGHRS, CDR2 YFSETQ. This CDR3 is 14 amino acids long. The V segment lost 7 bases and the J segment 0 bases; nucleotides outside the gene matches: 7. CDR3 sequence reads: CASALGDSSYEQYF. CDR3 nucleotide sequence: TGCGCCAGCGCCCTTGGGGACAGCTCCTACGAGCAGTACTTC.

This clone was seen once. This rearrangement joins TRBV7-2 to TRBJ2-1; D not resolved. CDR1 and CDR2 (germline): SGHTA, FQGNSA. V lost 1 base to trimming and J lost 0 bases, with 7 bases between them. The CDR3 loop spans 15 amino acids. The CDR3 DNA follows: TGTGCCAGCAGCTTAGGGCAGGTCTCCTACAATGAGCAGTTCTTC. This codes for CASSLGQVSYNEQFF.

The chain is built from TRBV11-2 and TRBJ2-5, with TRBD1 matching over 7 bases. V shed 5 bases, J shed 2 bases, and the junction held 8 bases outside the gene matches. This CDR3 spans 15 amino acids. CDR1 is SGHAT, CDR2 FQNNGV, per germline. The CDR3 region has the DNA TGTGCCAGCAGCCACAGACAGGGTTCTCAAGAGACCCAGTACTTC. This sequence encodes CASSHRQGSQETQYF.

This clone was observed once. The gene calls are TRBV27 and TRBJ1-6; 9 nucleotides line up with TRBD1. V was clipped by 4 bases and J by 0 bases; unmatched bases: 7. The length of the CDR3 is 18 residues. The germline CDR1 and CDR2 sequences are MNHEY and SMNVEV (reference sequence). CDR3 in amino acids: CASSYAGQGRSYNSPLHF. CDR3 nucleotides: TGTGCCAGCAGTTACGCGGGACAGGGTCGCTCCTATAATTCACCCCTCCACTTT.

The chain carries TRBV7-2 and TRBJ1-1; the D is unclear. Germline CDR1 is SGHTA and CDR2 is FQGNSA. The CDR3 is 14 residues long. Trimming cost V 6 bases and J 3 bases, with 14 bases left between them. The CDR3, as DNA: TGTGCCAGCAGTCGCCTGGCAGAGGACACTGAAGCTTTCTTT. This translates into CASSRLAEDTEAFF.

The chain recombines TRBV7-2 with TRBJ2-3; TRBD2 matches 10 bases. Trimming at V came to 1 base and at J to 0 bases, leaving 4 bases not matched to a gene. The CDR3 has 17 residues. Germline CDR1 and CDR2: SGHTA and FQGNSA. The chain's CDR3 is CASSLGGSGGSTDTQYF. The CDR3 nucleotides are TGTGCCAGCAGCTTAGGCGGTAGCGGGGGGAGCACAGATACGCAGTATTTT.

The CDR3 DNA reads TGCGCCAGCAGCCGGGGGTTCGGTGGCGGGGGGAGCTCCTACAATGAGCAGTTCTTC. Encoded protein: CASSRGFGGGGSSYNEQFF. This rearrangement joins TRBV4-3 to TRBJ2-1; 8 bases line up with TRBD2. The CDR3 extends over 19 amino acids. The ends lost 4 bases at V and 0 bases at J; junction bases unmatched: 14. The germline gives CDR1 LGHNA, CDR2 YSLEER.

This clone has just one count. This sequence joins TRBV10-3 and TRBJ2-3; TRBD1 aligns across 10 bases. After removal of 8 bases from V and 9 bases from J, the junction contained 2 bases not matched to a gene. CDR3 length: 11 residues. Looked up from germline, CDR1 is ENHRY and CDR2 is SYGVKD. CDR3 bases: TGTGCCATCGGACAGGGGGAGACGCAGTATTTT. This gives the protein CAIGQGETQYF.

The chain is built from TRBV4-3 and TRBJ2-1; the match to TRBD2 covers 13 bases. V was pared by 4 bases and J by 7 bases, with 16 bases of the junction left unmatched. Germline V gives CDR1 LGHNA, CDR2 YSLEER. The CDR3 extends over 19 amino acids. The CDR3 loop reads CASSPTSGGRAGARNEQFF. In DNA, the CDR3 is TGCGCCAGCAGCCCGACTAGCGGGGGGCGAGCTGGGGCCCGGAATGAGCAGTTCTTC.

The chain employs TRBV21-1 and TRBJ2-1; the tabulated D call, TRBD2, remains unverified against the DNA. TRBV21-1 constitutes a pseudogene. The CDR3 extends over 14 amino acids. In DNA, the CDR3 is TGTGCGATCATAAAGCGAAGCTCCTACAATGAGCAGTTCTTC. This codes for CAIIKRSSYNEQFF.

As DNA, the CDR3 is TGTGCCAGCAGCCTGTTTGGATTGGCAGGGTCTGGCTACACCTTC. Protein product: CASSLFGLAGSGYTF. This chain connects TRBV6-5 to TRBJ1-2; D may be TRBD1 (5 bases). Germline CDR1 MNHEY, CDR2 SVGAGI. The ends were cut back, 6 bases at V and 7 bases at J, with 21 bases in the middle. CDR3 length equals 15 residues.

The chain links TRBV5-6 to TRBJ2-4; 10 nucleotides match TRBD2. The ends lost 3 bases at V and 11 bases at J; junction bases unmatched: 14. Germline V gives CDR1 SGHDT, CDR2 YYEEEE. The CDR3 extends over 16 amino acids. The CDR3 DNA reads TGTGCCAGCAGCTACGGGGGGGAGCGGGGGGGATTAGTTCAGTACTTC. It yields the protein CASSYGGERGGLVQYF.

The J gene is TRBJ1-4, the V gene TRBV15; D call uncertain. V dropped 5 bases and J dropped 0 bases, with 16 bases sitting between them. The CDR3 totals 17 residues. Germline V gene data show CDR1 as LNHNV and CDR2 as YYDKDF (reference sequence). The CDR3 region is CATSPLAGEATNEKLFF. The CDR3 nucleotides are TGTGCCACCAGCCCTCTCGCGGGTGAAGCAACTAATGAAAAACTGTTTTTT.

This chain uses TRBV7-9 with TRBJ2-5; 11 positions match TRBD2. V dropped 5 bases and J dropped 0; count of bases not matched to a gene: 14. The CDR3 consists of 19 residues. Looked up from germline, CDR1 is SEHNR and CDR2 is FQNEAQ (reference sequence). The CDR3 DNA follows: TGTGCCAGCAGCCTGTCCCGGACGACTAGCGGGAAGTACCAAGAGACCCAGTACTTC. It is translated as CASSLSRTTSGKYQETQYF.

This clone was recorded only once. V usage is TRBV6-6 and J usage is TRBJ1-4; D is perhaps TRBD1 (6 bases). Trimming took off 5 bases at V and 4 bases at J, with 17 bases between the two ends. This CDR3 region has 16 residues. Germline values: CDR1 MNHNY, CDR2 SVGAGI (reference sequence). CDR3 in amino acids: CASSLSGGQFNEKLFF. CDR3 DNA: TGTGCCAGCAGTCTCAGCGGGGGGCAGTTTAATGAAAAACTGTTTTTT.

As regards this clone: One end of the junction varies from germline; a read error may be responsible. The chain employs TRBV27 and TRBJ2-3, with D possibly being TRBD2 (6 bases). Germline CDR1 reads MNHEY; CDR2 reads SMNVEV (reference sequence). CDR3 length equals 13 residues. The CDR3 is CAGSRREWDTQYF. The DNA for the CDR3 is TGTGCCGGCAGTAGGAGGGAGTGGGATACGCAGTATTTT.

This chain links TRBV11-2 with TRBJ2-3; TRBD2 aligns across 10 bases. This CDR3 spans 15 amino acids. V lost 9 bases to trimming and J lost 2 bases; unmatched junction nucleotides: 8. Germline lookup yields CDR1 SGHAT and CDR2 FQNNGV. The CDR3: CASSSGGFLTDTQYF. CDR3 sequence (DNA): TGTGCCAGTTCTAGCGGGGGATTCCTCACAGATACGCAGTATTTT.

This clone was counted between two and nine times. This chain uses TRBV21-1 with TRBJ2-2; the DNA was not used to check the table's D call, TRBD2. TRBV21-1 is given as a pseudogene. This CDR3 comprises 14 residues. CDR3 in DNA: TGTGCCAGCAGCAAAAGCGAGAACACCGGGGAGCTGTTTTTT. This sequence encodes CASSKSENTGELFF.

The chain joins TRBV30 to TRBJ2-3; TRBD2 is a possible D gene (5 bases). This CDR3 spans 15 amino acids. V was pared by 2 bases and J by 6 bases, with 18 bases between. Germline V lookup: CDR1 GTSNPN, CDR2 SVGIG (reference sequence). CDR3 sequence: CAWSNWAGLADTQYF. CDR3 in DNA: TGTGCCTGGAGTAACTGGGCGGGCCTCGCGGATACGCAGTATTTT.

CDR3 region: CASSLVQGNSPLHF. The CDR3, as DNA: TGTGCCAGCAGCTTGGTCCAGGGAAATTCACCCCTCCACTTT. The chain recombines TRBV5-6 with TRBJ1-6; tentative D call: TRBD1 (5 bases). Looked up from germline, CDR1 is SGHDT and CDR2 is YYEEEE. The CDR3 sequence is 14 residues long. Trimming took 0 bases from V and 7 from J, leaving 8 bases between them.

The CDR3 protein is CASSKEGADRGPWYEQYF. CDR3 in DNA: TGTGCCAGCAGTAAAGAAGGGGCCGACAGGGGCCCGTGGTACGAGCAGTACTTC. The V gene is TRBV21-1, the J gene TRBJ2-7; the table calls TRBD1, which could not be checked here. TRBV21-1 is a documented pseudogene. The CDR3 is 18 residues long.

The chain links TRBV9 to TRBJ2-3; maybe TRBD1 (6 bases). CDR3 size: 17 residues. CDR1 is SGDLS and CDR2 is YYNGEE in the germline V gene. V was pared by 0 bases and J by 0 bases, with 14 bases between. CDR3 region: CASSVEGETGSTDTQYF. The CDR3 bases are TGTGCCAGCAGCGTAGAGGGGGAAACGGGCAGCACAGATACGCAGTATTTT.

As for this clone: One end of the junction is discordant with germline, which a read error may explain. The genes are TRBV7-9 and TRBJ2-2; 7 bases fit TRBD1. The CDR3 has 16 residues. Germline assignment: CDR1 SEHNR and CDR2 FQNEAQ (reference sequence). The CDR3 DNA is TGTTCCAGCAGATCGACAGGGACCCGGAAGGCCGGGGAGCTGTTTTTT. Protein product: CSSRSTGTRKAGELFF. The variable domain in full, with the rest retrieved from reference TRBV7-9 and TRBJ2-2, is DTGVSQNPRHKITKRGQNVTFRCDPISEHNRLYWYRQTLGQGPEFLTYFQNEAQLEKSRLLSDRFSAERPKGSFSTLEIQRTEQGDSAMYLCSSRSTGTRKAGELFFGEGSRLTVL.

The V call is TRBV28, the J call TRBJ1-5, with 7 bases lining up with TRBD1. V lost 5 bases to trimming and J lost 3 bases; unmatched junction nucleotides: 7. In germline, CDR1 is MDHEN, CDR2 SYDVKM. CDR3 length: 15 amino acids. CDR3 in DNA: TGTGCCAGCAGTAGTAGGGGGCAGTTCAATCAGCCCCAGCATTTT. It specifies CASSSRGQFNQPQHF. The variable domain in full, with the rest retrieved from reference TRBV28 and TRBJ1-5, is DVKVTQSSRYLVKRTGEKVFLECVQDMDHENMFWYRQDPGLGLRLIYFSYDVKMKEKGDIPEGYSVSREKKERFSLILESASTNQTSMYLCASSSRGQFNQPQHFGDGTRLSIL.

Only one count was recorded for this clone. The chain uses TRBV4-3 and TRBJ1-1, with D tentatively TRBD1 (5 bases). Germline CDR1 is LGHNA and CDR2 is YSLEER. The CDR3 sequence is 12 residues long. V was trimmed by 0 bases and J by 7 bases, leaving 6 bases between them. The CDR3 DNA sequence: TGCGCCAGCAGCCAAGAAAGGGGTGAAGCTTTCTTT. It translates to CASSQERGEAFF.